Below, 19 T cell receptor beta chains from the same sample are listed, as sequenced in a study of radiotherapy plus CTLA-4 blockade in lung cancer. Assay: immunoSEQ multiplex PCR; the TCRdb copy retains only in-frame clones and omits some. The sample consists of 70,000 to 90,000 clones, 78% of them appearing once. The specimen was peripheral blood, collected from a patient treated with radiotherapy plus ipilimumab. Source of these receptors: a human donor with non-small cell lung cancer whose response to radiotherapy plus ipilimumab could not be evaluated. Some clones in this sample may be carry-over from other donors' samples.

This clone was observed a few times. The J gene is TRBJ1-1, the V gene TRBV2; possibly TRBD1 for D (6 bases). The CDR3 extends over 13 amino acids. Trimming cost V 5 bases and J 5 bases, with 12 bases left between them. CDR1 SNHLY and CDR2 FYNNEI come from the germline V gene. CDR3 bases: TGTGCCAGCAGTCCACAGGGAAAGACTGAAGCTTTCTTT. Amino acids: CASSPQGKTEAFF.

V and J are TRBV2 and TRBJ2-1; TRBD2 matches at 11 bases. J gave up 5 bases and V 8 bases, and 11 bases lay outside the gene matches. Germline V gives CDR1 SNHLY, CDR2 FYNNEI. CDR3 length: 16 residues. CDR3 amino acids: CASGRSGGADNNEQFF. The CDR3 region has the DNA TGTGCCAGCGGCCGTAGCGGGGGGGCTGATAACAATGAGCAGTTCTTC.

This clone was recorded once. V gene TRBV29-1 combines with J gene TRBJ1-2; D is undetermined. CDR1 is SQVTM, CDR2 ANQGSEA, per germline. The germline V and J ends were trimmed by 5 bases and 4 bases, with 8 bases remaining between them. This CDR3 has 11 residues. CDR3 in DNA: TGCAGCGTTACTATCTTCTATGGCTACACCTTC. This codes for CSVTIFYGYTF.

This clone turned up a few times. The chain combines TRBV10-3 with TRBJ2-2; 8 bases map to TRBD2. V was pared by 10 bases and J by 4 bases, with 8 bases of the junction left unmatched. Germline CDR1 and CDR2: ENHRY and SYGVKD. The CDR3 spans 14 residues. CDR3 nucleotides: TGTGCCACCCAGCTCGCGGGGGGCACCGGGGAGCTGTTTTTT. The encoded protein is CATQLAGGTGELFF.

The chain joins TRBV10-2 to TRBJ1-5, with 8 bases lining up with TRBD1. The junction had 4 bases not matched to a gene; V was cut back by 5 bases and J by 7 bases. CDR1 is WSHSY, CDR2 SAAADI, per germline. CDR3 length equals 13 residues. Written as DNA, the CDR3 is TGCGCCAGCAGTCAGGGGGCGAGGCAGCCCCAGCATTTT. It specifies CASSQGARQPQHF.

The chain combines TRBV2 with TRBJ2-5; no clear D gene. The CDR3 length is 13 residues. Trimming took 3 bases from V and 4 from J, leaving 9 bases between them. Germline V gene sequence: CDR1 SNHLY, CDR2 FYNNEI. CDR3 residues: CASSEYSAETQYF. CDR3 sequence (DNA): TGTGCCAGCAGTGAGTACAGTGCAGAGACCCAGTACTTC.

This clone was seen only once. The J gene is TRBJ2-2, the V gene TRBV18, with D possibly matching TRBD2 (7 bases). Germline V gene sequence: CDR1 KGHSH, CDR2 LQKENI. This CDR3 region has 15 residues. The ends were cut back, 3 bases at V and 5 bases at J, with 13 bases in the middle. The CDR3 nucleotides read TGTGCCAGCTCACCCGGGGGGCAGCCAACCGGGGAGCTGTTTTTT. This codes for CASSPGGQPTGELFF.

The chain uses TRBV5-6 and TRBJ1-5, with D unresolved. Looked up from germline, CDR1 is SGHDT and CDR2 is YYEEEE. The V gene lost 3 bases and the J gene lost 4 bases, with 11 bases spanning the gap. CDR3 length: 14 residues. CDR3 protein: CASSYYSVNQPQHF. CDR3 bases: TGTGCCAGCAGCTATTACAGTGTAAATCAGCCCCAGCATTTT.

This sequence joins TRBV6-1 and TRBJ2-7; maybe TRBD2 (5 bases). Trimming took off 10 bases at V and 0 bases at J, with 16 bases between the two ends. Germline assignment: CDR1 MNHNS and CDR2 SASEGT. The CDR3 loop spans 14 amino acids. For the CDR3, the DNA is TGTGCCACCTCGGCACTAGGACCCTCCTACGAGCAGTACTTC. Its protein is CATSALGPSYEQYF.

This chain links TRBV19 with TRBJ2-1; possible D gene TRBD1, 6 bases. The CDR3 runs to 16 residues. CDR1 is LNHDA and CDR2 is SQIVND in the germline V gene (reference sequence). The V end was cut by 5 bases, the J end by 0 bases, with 14 bases between. The CDR3 DNA reads as TGTGCCAGTAGTGCAGGACAGCCCCTCTCCTACAATGAGCAGTTCTTC. The encoded protein is CASSAGQPLSYNEQFF.

This clone was observed a single time. This chain joins TRBV29-1 and TRBJ1-2; TRBD1 is a possible D gene (6 bases). There are 14 residues in the CDR3. Germline CDR1 reads SQVTM; CDR2 reads ANQGSEA. The V gene lost 5 bases and the J gene lost 6 bases, with 19 bases spanning the gap. The CDR3, as DNA: TGCAGCGTTTGGACCCAACAGGGTTGGAATGGCTACACCTTC. It encodes CSVWTQQGWNGYTF. The full variable domain, its missing parts supplied by reference TRBV29-1 and TRBJ1-2, is SAVISQKPSRDICQRGTSLTIQCQVDSQVTMMFWYRQQPGQSLTLIATANQGSEATYESGFVIDKFPISRPNLTFSTLTVSNMSPEDSSIYLCSVWTQQGWNGYTFGSGTRLTVV.

The chain joins TRBV10-1 to TRBJ2-7, with 7 bases lining up with TRBD1. J gave up 1 base and V 3 bases, and 0 bases lay outside the gene matches. This CDR3 has 13 residues. Germline assignment: CDR1 WNHNN and CDR2 SYGVQD (reference sequence). DNA for the CDR3: TGCGCCAGCAGTGAACAGGGGTCCTACGAGCAGTACTTC. Its protein product is CASSEQGSYEQYF.

Only a few counts were recorded for this clone. The chain carries TRBV6-5 and TRBJ1-2, with D uncertain. CDR1 is MNHEY, CDR2 SVGAGI, per germline. V was trimmed by 0 bases and J by 3 bases, leaving 8 bases between them. CDR3 length equals 14 residues. The CDR3 sequence is CASSYSRGDYGYTF. CDR3 coding DNA: TGTGCCAGCAGTTACTCTCGAGGAGACTATGGCTACACCTTC.

V is TRBV7-2 and J is TRBJ1-6; D gene uncertain. Germline V gene sequence: CDR1 SGHTA, CDR2 FQGNSA. This CDR3 has 14 amino acids. Deletions cut 2 bases from V and 10 bases from J, with 12 bases between. The CDR3 region has the DNA TGTGCCAGCAGCTTAACCGGTATGGGCTCACCCCTCCACTTT. This sequence encodes CASSLTGMGSPLHF.

The V call is TRBV27, the J call TRBJ1-5, with D possibly TRBD1 on 5 matching bases. V was pared by 6 bases and J by 0 bases, with 18 bases between. Germline V lookup: CDR1 MNHEY, CDR2 SMNVEV (reference sequence). The CDR3 spans 17 residues. CDR3 sequence: CASSPTRGIYSNQPQHF. In DNA form, the CDR3 reads TGTGCCAGCAGCCCTACCCGGGGGATTTATAGCAATCAGCCCCAGCATTTT.

The chain is built from TRBV5-5 and TRBJ2-7; TRBD2 aligns across 15 bases. The V gene's germline CDR1 is SGHKS and CDR2 YYEKEE (reference sequence). The CDR3 runs 16 residues. Unmatched junction bases numbered 11, after V lost 4 bases and J lost 9 bases. The CDR3 sequence: CASSRGTSGGIEGQYF. The CDR3, as DNA: TGTGCCAGCAGCCGCGGGACTAGCGGGGGGATAGAGGGGCAGTACTTC.

The rearrangement links TRBV15 to TRBJ2-6; D perhaps matches TRBD2 (5 bases). Germline V gene lookup returns CDR1 LNHNV and CDR2 YYDKDF (reference sequence). V was shortened by 0 bases and J by 0 bases, with 9 bases between the two germline ends. CDR3 length: 17 amino acids. The CDR3 region is CATSREIGSSGANVLTF. The DNA for the CDR3 is TGTGCCACCAGCAGAGAGATAGGGAGCTCTGGGGCCAACGTCCTGACTTTC.

The chain's CDR3 is CASSPGGPGGYTF. The DNA of the CDR3 is TGTGCCAGCAGCCCGGGGGGGCCAGGAGGCTACACCTTC. J is TRBJ1-2 and V is TRBV6-5; maybe TRBD1 (6 bases). This CDR3 comprises 13 residues. Germline V lookup: CDR1 MNHEY, CDR2 SVGAGI. The V end lost 6 bases, the J end lost 8 bases, and 16 bases lay between the germline ends.

This clone was detected only a few times. The V gene is TRBV7-8, the J gene TRBJ2-7, with a weak D call TRBD2 (5 bases). The CDR3 is 14 amino acids. Germline V CDR1 and CDR2: SGHVS, FQNEAQ. Trimming took 4 bases from V and 0 from J, leaving 10 bases between them. In DNA, the CDR3 is TGTGCCAGCAGCTACGCAGGAGGCTCCTACGAGCAGTACTTC. Amino acids: CASSYAGGSYEQYF.